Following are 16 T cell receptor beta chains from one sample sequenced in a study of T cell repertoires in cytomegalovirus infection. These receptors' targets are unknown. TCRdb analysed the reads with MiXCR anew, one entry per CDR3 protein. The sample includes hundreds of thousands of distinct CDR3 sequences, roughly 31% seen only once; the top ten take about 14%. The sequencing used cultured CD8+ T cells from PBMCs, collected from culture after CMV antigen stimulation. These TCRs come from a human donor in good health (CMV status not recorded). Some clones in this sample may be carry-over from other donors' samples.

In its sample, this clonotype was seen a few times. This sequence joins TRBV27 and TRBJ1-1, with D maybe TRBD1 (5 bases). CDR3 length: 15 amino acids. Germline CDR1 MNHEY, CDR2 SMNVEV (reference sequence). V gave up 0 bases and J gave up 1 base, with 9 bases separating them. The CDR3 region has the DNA TGTGCCAGCAGTTTATCTCCAGGGACGAACACTGAAGCTTTCTTT. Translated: CASSLSPGTNTEAFF.

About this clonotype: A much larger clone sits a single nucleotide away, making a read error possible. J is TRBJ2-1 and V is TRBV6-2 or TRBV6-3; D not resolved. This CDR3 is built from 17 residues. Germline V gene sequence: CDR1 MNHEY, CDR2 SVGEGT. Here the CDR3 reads CASSLHIGPARYNERFF. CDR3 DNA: TGTGCCAGCAGCCTACATATCGGACCTGCCCGATACAATGAGCGGTTCTTC.

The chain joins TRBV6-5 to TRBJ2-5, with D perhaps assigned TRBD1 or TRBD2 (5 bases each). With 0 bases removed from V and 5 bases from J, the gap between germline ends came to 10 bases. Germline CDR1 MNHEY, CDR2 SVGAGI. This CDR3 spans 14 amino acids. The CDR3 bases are TGTGCCAGCAGTTACTCTCCCGGGGCTGAGACCCAGTACTTC. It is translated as CASSYSPGAETQYF.

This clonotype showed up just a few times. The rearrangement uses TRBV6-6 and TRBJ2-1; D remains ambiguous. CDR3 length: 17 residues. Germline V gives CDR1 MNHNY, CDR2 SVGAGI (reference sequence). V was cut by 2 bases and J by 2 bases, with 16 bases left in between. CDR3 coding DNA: TGTGCCAGCAGTTACAGGATAAGCAGCCACCCCTACAATGAGCAGTTCTTC. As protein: CASSYRISSHPYNEQFF.

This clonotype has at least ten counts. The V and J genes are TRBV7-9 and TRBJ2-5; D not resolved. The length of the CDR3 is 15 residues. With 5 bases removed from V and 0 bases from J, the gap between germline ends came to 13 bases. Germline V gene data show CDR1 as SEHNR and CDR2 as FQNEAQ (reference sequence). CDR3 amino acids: CASSPRRADQETQYF. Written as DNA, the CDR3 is TGTGCCAGCAGCCCCCGCCGGGCAGACCAAGAGACCCAGTACTTC.

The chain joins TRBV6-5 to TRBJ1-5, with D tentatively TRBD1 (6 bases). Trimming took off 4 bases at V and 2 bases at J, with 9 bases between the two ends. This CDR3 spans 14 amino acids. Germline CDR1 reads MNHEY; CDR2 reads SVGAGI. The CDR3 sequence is CASSWGHGNQPQHF. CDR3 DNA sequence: TGTGCCAGCAGTTGGGGGCACGGCAATCAGCCCCAGCATTTT.

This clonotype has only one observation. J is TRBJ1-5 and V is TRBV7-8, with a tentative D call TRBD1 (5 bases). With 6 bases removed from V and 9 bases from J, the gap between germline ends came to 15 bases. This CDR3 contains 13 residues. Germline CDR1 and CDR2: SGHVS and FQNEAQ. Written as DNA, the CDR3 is TGTGCCAGCAGTCCCGGGGCACATGGGCCCCAGCATTTT. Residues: CASSPGAHGPQHF.

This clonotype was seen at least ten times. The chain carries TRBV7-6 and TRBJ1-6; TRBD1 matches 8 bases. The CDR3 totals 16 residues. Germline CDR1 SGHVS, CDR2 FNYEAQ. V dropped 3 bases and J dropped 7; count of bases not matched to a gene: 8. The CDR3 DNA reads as TGTGCCAGCAGCTTCAGGGGGCTGGGAATGAATTCACCCCTCCACTTT. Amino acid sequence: CASSFRGLGMNSPLHF.

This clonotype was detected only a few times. The CDR3 region has the DNA TGTGCCAGCAGTTACGGACAGGGTACACTTGAAGCTTTCTTT. It is translated as CASSYGQGTLEAFF. The V gene is TRBV6-5, the J gene TRBJ1-1; 8 bases match TRBD1. Losses at the gene ends were 2 bases for V and 7 bases for J; bases not matched to a gene: 6. Germline CDR1 is MNHEY and CDR2 is SVGAGI. The CDR3 consists of 14 residues.

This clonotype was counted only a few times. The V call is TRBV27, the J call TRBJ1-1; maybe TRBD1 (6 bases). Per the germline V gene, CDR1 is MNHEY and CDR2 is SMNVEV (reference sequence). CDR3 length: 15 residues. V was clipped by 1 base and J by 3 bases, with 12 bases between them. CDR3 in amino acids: CASSLLGGQYTEAFF. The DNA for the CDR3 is TGTGCCAGCAGTTTATTGGGGGGGCAGTACACTGAAGCTTTCTTT.

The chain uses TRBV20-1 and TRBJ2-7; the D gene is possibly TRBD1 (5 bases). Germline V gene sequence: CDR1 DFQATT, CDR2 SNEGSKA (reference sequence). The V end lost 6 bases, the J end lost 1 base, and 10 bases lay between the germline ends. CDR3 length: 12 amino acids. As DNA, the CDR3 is TGCAGTGCAAAGGGGCCGTCCTACGAGCAGTACTTC. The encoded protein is CSAKGPSYEQYF.

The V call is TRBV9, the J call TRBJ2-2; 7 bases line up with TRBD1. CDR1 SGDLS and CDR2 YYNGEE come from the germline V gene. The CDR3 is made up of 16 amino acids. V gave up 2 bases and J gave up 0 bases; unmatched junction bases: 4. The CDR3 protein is CASSVLGTANTGELFF. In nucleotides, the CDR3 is TGTGCCAGCAGCGTTCTTGGGACAGCGAACACCGGGGAGCTGTTTTTT.

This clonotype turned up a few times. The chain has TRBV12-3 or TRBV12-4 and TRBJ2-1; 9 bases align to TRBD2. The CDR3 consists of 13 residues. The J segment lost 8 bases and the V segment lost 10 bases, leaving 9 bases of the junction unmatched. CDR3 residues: CATRLAERHEQFF. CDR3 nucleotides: TGTGCCACCAGACTAGCGGAGAGACATGAGCAGTTCTTC.

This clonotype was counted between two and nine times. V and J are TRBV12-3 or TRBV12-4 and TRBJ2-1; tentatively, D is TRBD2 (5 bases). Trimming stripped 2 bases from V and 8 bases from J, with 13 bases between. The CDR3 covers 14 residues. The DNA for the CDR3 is TGTGCCAGCAGTTTAAGGCCGAGAGGGCATGAGCAGTTCTTC. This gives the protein CASSLRPRGHEQFF.

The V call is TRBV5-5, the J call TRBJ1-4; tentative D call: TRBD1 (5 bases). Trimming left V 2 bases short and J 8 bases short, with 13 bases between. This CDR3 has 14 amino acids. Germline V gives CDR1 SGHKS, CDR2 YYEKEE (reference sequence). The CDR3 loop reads CASSFVQGWEKLFF. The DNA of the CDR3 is TGTGCCAGCAGCTTCGTCCAGGGATGGGAAAAACTGTTTTTT.

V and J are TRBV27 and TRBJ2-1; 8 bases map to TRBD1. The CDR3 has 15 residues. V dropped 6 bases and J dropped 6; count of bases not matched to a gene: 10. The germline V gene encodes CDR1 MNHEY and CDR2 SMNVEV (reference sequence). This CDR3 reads CASSAGQGLLNEQFF. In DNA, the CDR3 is TGTGCCAGCAGCGCCGGACAGGGATTACTCAATGAGCAGTTCTTC.